This T cell receptor beta chain was recorded in a study of early stage breast cancer tumors (dated by TCRdb to the late 2010s). The study in broad terms: Of the roughly 15 invasive breast tumors, approximately 11 were found to be estrogen receptor-positive, progesterone receptor-positive and HER2-negative. Eight of the 12 ER+/PR+/HER2- tumors were invasive ductal carcinomas, while the other four were invasive lobular carcinomas. A read coverage of roughly 10-fold per sample was achieved on average. A total of roughly 2.5 million templates, representing roughly 1,100,000 unique clonotypes, were detected across all samples.

Taken from the germline V gene (reference sequence), the CDR1 and CDR2 loops are SGHNT and YYREEE. Its CDR3 holds 16 amino acids, cysteine through phenylalanine. The CDR3 DNA has 48 bases and is translated from base 1. Unmatched junction bases come to 7, with V trimmed by 0 bases and J by 5 bases. In its sample, this clone was seen a few times. Its antigen is still unknown. Base-call qualities are not available, and no considerably larger clone is one nucleotide away. Each sample was amplified in two independent genomic DNA replicates, using 0.4 to 0.6 ug for blood and about 1.5 ug for tumor or normal breast. Following the manufacturer's instructions, the ImmunoSeq Intro kit was used to carry out TCRB sequencing on genomic DNA. For absolute quantification, the approximately 32-cycle multiplex PCR included proprietary primers along with spike-in control sequences. Single-end 150-bp reads were used to sequence an 87-bp fragment covering the CDR3 and the flanking V and J genes. Each lane of an Illumina MiSeq using version 3.0 chemistry carried seven multiplexed samples, with two replicates per sample. Processing in the source paper ran as follows. Raw data were processed with the vendor's proprietary pipeline, and both replicates were merged into a single result per sample. Productive rearrangements sharing the V-gene family, CDR3 amino acid sequence and J-gene segment were defined as clonotypes. Clonality was computed as 1 minus the normalized Shannon entropy (Pielou evenness) of TCRB abundances. To estimate T cell density, the total number of templates was divided by the input cell count, which was inferred from how much DNA went in. Recon was used with default parameters to estimate total repertoire diversity and clonality. A clonotype was considered tumor-enriched if its abundance in tumor exceeded 0.1% and was at least 32-fold higher than its abundance in normal breast. Held by TCRdb, this immuneACCESS table contains in-frame sequences only and omits some clones. Under half of the omission traces to an unresolved V gene where checked; the cause of the rest is unknown. That table furnishes V, J and clone size, whereas the DNA furnished D and trimming. The sample data list nearly 25,000 clones, and over 60% of these were observed just once. The ten largest clones add up to more than 9% of the sample.

Overall results and qualifications from the work: Compared with adjacent normal breast tissue, tumors had higher clonality and 2 to 3-fold greater T cell density. Enriched TCRB sequences shared across patients were found to be mostly commonly generated sequences that were unlikely to play an important role in the tumor microenvironment. Greater similarity was observed between blood and normal breast repertoires than between blood and tumor repertoires, and tumor was distinguished from normal in most of the 16 patients when each tissue was compared with blood. Because the cohort was small, analysis by tumor subtype was not possible. Chain pairing and functional markers such as CD4, CD8 and FOXP3 were missed by bulk genomic DNA sequencing of unsorted cells.

Dicing about 20-50 mg of tumor tissue typically gave a DNA yield of more than 2.5 ug. The study profiled bulk TCR beta-chain repertoires in matched peripheral blood, tumor and adjacent normal breast tissue taken from approximately 16 patients with early-stage breast cancer. Once resection was done, tumor tissue identified by eye was cut out and put into prechilled RNAlater. Tumor tissue (about 19-50 mg) was diced and homogenized in RLTplus buffer with beta-mercaptoethanol and antifoaming agent using a TissueLyser II. The Qiagen AllPrep DNA/RNA Mini kit was used to extract genomic DNA. The origin of this receptor is a person aged 55 to 75 with breast cancer. The V and J segments used are TRBV5-4 and TRBJ2-5, and 10 junction bases match TRBD1. Sequencing used breast tumor tissue. The CDR3 sequence is CASSLGDRGSGETQYF. The DNA reads as follows: TGTGCCAGCAGCTTGGGGGACAGGGGATCCGGGGAGACCCAGTACTTC.